These 13 T cell receptor beta chains were all obtained from the same sample, sequenced in a study of shared clonotypes between healthy human individuals. Some clones are missing from TCRdb's copy, which holds only in-frame ones; the method was immunoSEQ multiplex PCR. Seen here are about 490,000 clones, 76% observed once, and the top ten hold 13%. The sequencing input was PBMCs. Receptors were obtained from a woman aged 40-49 years in good health. Some clones in this sample may be carry-over from other donors' samples.

With respect to this clone: Given a much more abundant clone one base away, this may be a read error. The chain recombines TRBV28 with TRBJ1-2, with 7 bases fitting TRBD1. CDR1 and CDR2 from the germline V gene are MDHEN and SYDVKM. The length of the CDR3 is 15 residues. Here the CDR3 DNA reads TGTGCCAGCAGTCCTCGGGACAGCTCTAACCATGGCTACACCTTC. This encodes CASSPRDSSNHGYTF.

Concerning this clone itself: This CDR3 is also generated by other DNA sequences in the sample. The rearrangement joins TRBV5-1 to TRBJ2-1; the D call may be TRBD1 or TRBD2 (5 bases each). The germline V gene encodes CDR1 SGHRS and CDR2 YFSETQ. V dropped 4 bases and J dropped 6 bases, with 11 bases sitting between them. This CDR3 has 13 amino acids. CDR3 region: CASSLGVGNEQFF. CDR3 DNA: TGCGCCAGCAGCCTGGGGGTGGGCAATGAGCAGTTCTTC.

The J gene is TRBJ1-6, the V gene TRBV28; no firm D call. The CDR3 totals 15 residues. Trimming took off 1 base at V and 18 bases at J, with 22 bases between the two ends. CDR1 MDHEN and CDR2 SYDVKM come from the germline V gene. The CDR3 DNA follows: TGTGCCAGCAGTTTATCCCAGGTGGTTAAATTCACCCCCCACTTT. This gives the protein CASSLSQVVKFTPHF.

The rearrangement joins TRBV11-3 to TRBJ2-2; D might be TRBD1 (5 bases). Germline V gene lookup returns CDR1 SGHNT and CDR2 YENEEA. The CDR3 contains 17 residues. Trimming took off 2 bases at V and 6 bases at J, with 19 bases between the two ends. The CDR3 nucleotides are TGTGCCAGCAGCTTAATAACCGTCGGACAATTTGCCGGGGAGCTGTTTTTT. This encodes CASSLITVGQFAGELFF.

As for this clone: Being one base from a much bigger clone, this may be a read error. The gene calls are TRBV29-1 and TRBJ1-3; no reliable D call. The CDR3 has 11 residues. CDR1 is SQVTM and CDR2 is ANQGSEA in the germline V gene. The DNA of the CDR3 is TGCAGCGTTGAGGTTGGAGACACCATATATTTT. Its protein product is CSVEVGDTIYF.

The V call is TRBV20-1, the J call TRBJ2-1; D remains ambiguous. The CDR3 runs to 11 residues. CDR1 is DFQATT, CDR2 SNEGSKA, per germline (reference sequence). V was pared by 3 bases and J by 5 bases, with 5 bases between. The CDR3 DNA reads as TGCAGTGCTAGGGGTGACAATGAGCAGTTCTTC. Translating it yields CSARGDNEQFF.

The V call is TRBV7-3, the J call TRBJ2-5; maybe TRBD2 (6 bases). Between the trimmed V and J ends, which lost 0 bases and 2 bases, there was a span of 10 bases. Germline CDR1 is SGHTA and CDR2 is FQGTGA. The CDR3 has 15 amino acids. In DNA, the CDR3 is TGTGCCAGCAGCTTAACTAGCGGCAAACAAGAGACCCAGTACTTC. Translated, it gives CASSLTSGKQETQYF.

This clone was picked up one time. This chain joins TRBV7-2 and TRBJ2-7; TRBD2 matches at 14 bases. Trimming took 5 bases from V and 4 from J; bases not matched to a gene: 4. CDR3 size: 15 residues. Germline values: CDR1 SGHTA, CDR2 FQGNSA. In nucleotides, the CDR3 is TGTGCCAGCAGCATCGGACTAGCGGGAGGTTACGAGCAGTACTTC. This translates into CASSIGLAGGYEQYF.

This clone was detected many times. The chain combines TRBV7-5 with TRBJ2-5. TRBV7-5 is reported as a pseudogene. The length of the CDR3 is 18 residues. CDR3 protein: CVRSLGPCYTPLEETQYF. In nucleotides, the CDR3 is TGTGTCAGAAGCTTAGGGCCCTGCTACACCCCGCTGGAAGAGACCCAGTACTTC.

The V call is TRBV2, the J call TRBJ1-4, with 8 bases that match TRBD1. This CDR3 has 15 amino acids. V trimming: 7 bases; J trimming: 8 bases; junction bases outside the gene matches: 12. Germline V gene lookup returns CDR1 SNHLY and CDR2 FYNNEI. As DNA, the CDR3 is TGTGCCAGCACTAGAGGACAGGGCGTTCGGGAAAAACTGTTTTTT. It is translated as CASTRGQGVREKLFF.

The chain employs TRBV10-3 and TRBJ1-4, with D maybe TRBD1 (6 bases). Germline V gives CDR1 ENHRY, CDR2 SYGVKD. V lost 2 bases to trimming and J lost 2 bases, with 6 bases between them. This CDR3 is 14 amino acids long. The CDR3 sequence is CAISEDRTNEKLFF. CDR3 nucleotide sequence: TGTGCCATCAGTGAGGACAGGACTAATGAAAAACTGTTTTTT.

This chain connects TRBV10-1 to TRBJ1-4, with D possibly matching TRBD1 (5 bases). Trimming removed 11 bases at V and 4 bases at J, with 23 bases between. Germline-derived CDR1 and CDR2 are WNHNN and SYGVQD (reference sequence). This CDR3 spans 16 amino acids. The CDR3 nucleotides read TGCGCCCCCCGAGCCCAAGGGGAACGGTATAATGAAAAACTGTTTTTT. Translation: CAPRAQGERYNEKLFF.

This clone was picked up a small number of times. The chain recombines TRBV6-5 with TRBJ2-2, with D possibly TRBD1 on 6 matching bases. CDR3 length: 13 amino acids. Germline V CDR1 and CDR2: MNHEY, SVGAGI. Trimming took off 6 bases at V and 1 base at J, with 6 bases between the two ends. This CDR3 is CASRDRNTGELFF. CDR3 nucleotide sequence: TGTGCCAGCAGGGACAGGAACACCGGGGAGCTGTTTTTT.